This TCR beta chain is drawn from a study of blood T cell repertoires in COVID-19. Profiling relied on immunoSEQ multiplex PCR, and the TCRdb table lists in-frame clones only, not all of them. The table shows 230,000 or so clones, with 70% to 90% occurring only once. Participant reports of clinical history set cohort assignment. Germline CDR1 MNHEY, CDR2 SMNVEV (reference sequence). The V and J ends lost 4 bases and 5 bases, in that order; junction bases with no gene match: 4. This CDR3 has 13 residues. The genes are TRBV27 and TRBJ1-1, with TRBD1 identical over 7 bases. The sequenced sample was PBMCs or T cells enriched from blood (not recorded which). The sequence came from a woman in her thirties or forties with acute COVID-19. The CDR3 region has the DNA TGTGCCAGCAGTTCGACAGGGAGTACTGAAGCTTTCTTT. Residues: CASSSTGSTEAFF.